This T cell receptor beta chain was profiled in a study of post-analysis software for immune sequencing data. Study summary: Relapsing-remitting, secondary progressive and progressive-relapsing forms made up the multiple sclerosis disease courses. Points from the study as a whole: Four or five TRBV segments were significantly more frequent in patients than in controls. TRBV5-6, TRBV5-1 and TRBV20-1 were among these segments. Relative to controls, patients with multiple sclerosis showed significantly lower normalized Chao1 diversity.

As concerns this clonotype: Its specificity is not known.

The V and J ends lost 3 bases and 4 bases, in that order; junction bases with no gene match: 11. The CDR3 length is 16 residues. Presence of unique molecular identifiers characterized the TCR beta cDNA libraries. TCRdb reanalysed the PCR reads using MiXCR and keeps one entry per CDR3 protein. The table includes about 770,000 distinct CDR3 sequences, about 45% detected once. This sequence joins TRBV12-3 or TRBV12-4 and TRBJ1-2; 7 bases agree with TRBD1. This receptor was obtained from a girl aged 5-17 years with multiple sclerosis. The sequenced sample consisted of blood. The CDR3 DNA reads as TGTGCCAGCAGTTTTACAGGGGCCAGATCCCGCTATGGCTACACCTTC. Its translation is CASSFTGARSRYGYTF.